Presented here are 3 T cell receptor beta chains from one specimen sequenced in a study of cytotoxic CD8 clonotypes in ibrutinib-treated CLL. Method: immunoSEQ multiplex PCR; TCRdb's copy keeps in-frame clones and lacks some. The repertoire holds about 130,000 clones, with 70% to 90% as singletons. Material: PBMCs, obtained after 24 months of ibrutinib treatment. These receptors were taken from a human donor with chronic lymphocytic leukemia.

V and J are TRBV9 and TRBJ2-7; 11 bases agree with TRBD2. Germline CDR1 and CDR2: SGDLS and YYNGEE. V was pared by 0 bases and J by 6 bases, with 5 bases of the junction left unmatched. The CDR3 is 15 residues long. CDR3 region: CASSVVLAGGSEQYF. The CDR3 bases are TGTGCCAGCAGCGTAGTCCTAGCGGGAGGCTCCGAGCAGTACTTC. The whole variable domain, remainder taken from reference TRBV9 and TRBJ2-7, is DSGVTQTPKHLITATGQRVTLRCSPRSGDLSVYWYQQSLDQGLQFLIQYYNGEERAKGNILERFSAQQFPDLHSELNLSSLELGDSALYFCASSVVLAGGSEQYFGPGTRLTVT.

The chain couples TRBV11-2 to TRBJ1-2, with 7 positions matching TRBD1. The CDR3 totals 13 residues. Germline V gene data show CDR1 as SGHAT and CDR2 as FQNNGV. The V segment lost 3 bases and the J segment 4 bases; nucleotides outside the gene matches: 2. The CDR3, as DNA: TGTGCCAGCAGCTTGGGACAGCTCTATGGCTACACCTTC. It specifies CASSLGQLYGYTF.

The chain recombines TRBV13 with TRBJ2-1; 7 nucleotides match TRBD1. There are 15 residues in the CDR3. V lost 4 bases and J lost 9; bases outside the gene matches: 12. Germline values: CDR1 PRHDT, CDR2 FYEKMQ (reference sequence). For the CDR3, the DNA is TGTGCCAGCAGCTCTGCTAGACAGGGCATCGGTGAGCAGTTCTTC. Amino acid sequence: CASSSARQGIGEQFF.